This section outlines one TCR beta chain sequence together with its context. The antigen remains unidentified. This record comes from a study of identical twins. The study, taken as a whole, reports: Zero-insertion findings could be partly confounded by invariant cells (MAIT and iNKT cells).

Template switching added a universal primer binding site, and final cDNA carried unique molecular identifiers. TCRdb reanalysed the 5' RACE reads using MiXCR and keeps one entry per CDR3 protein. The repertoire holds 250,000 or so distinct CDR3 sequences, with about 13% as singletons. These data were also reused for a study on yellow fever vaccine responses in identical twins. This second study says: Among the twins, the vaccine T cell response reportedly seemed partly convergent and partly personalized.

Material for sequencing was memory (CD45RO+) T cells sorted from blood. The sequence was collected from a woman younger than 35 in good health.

The chain's CDR3 is CSASPGRGADTQYF. CDR3 coding DNA: TGCAGTGCTAGTCCAGGGAGGGGCGCAGATACGCAGTATTTT. The gene calls are TRBV20-1 and TRBJ2-3; 7 nucleotides match TRBD2. Germline V gives CDR1 DFQATT, CDR2 SNEGSKA (reference sequence). Unmatched junction bases numbered 7, after V lost 3 bases and J lost 4 bases. CDR3 length: 14 amino acids.